These 22 T cell receptor beta chains came from one sample sequenced in a study of cytomegalovirus exposure and HLA in healthy donors. The PCR employed 60 Vbeta primers together with 13 Jbeta primers. Libraries were prepared by immunoSEQ multiplex PCR; TCRdb keeps only in-frame clonotypes and omits some of them. In the table there are 160,000 or so clones, approximately 70% of which are singletons. Sequences were obtained from PBMCs. These receptors were taken from a human donor in good health.

This clone appeared once. The chain employs TRBV5-1 and TRBJ2-6, with 8 bases fitting TRBD1. CDR3 size: 18 residues. The V gene's germline CDR1 is SGHRS and CDR2 YFSETQ. The ends lost 3 bases at V and 0 bases at J; junction bases unmatched: 8. The CDR3 DNA reads TGCGCCAGCAGCTGGGGGGACAGGTCCGCCTCTGGGGCCAACGTCCTGACTTTC. Translating gives CASSWGDRSASGANVLTF.

This chain connects TRBV29-1 to TRBJ2-5; 11 positions match TRBD2. There are 14 residues in the CDR3. Germline assignment: CDR1 SQVTM and CDR2 ANQGSEA. Trimming at V came to 7 bases and at J to 2 bases, leaving 6 bases not matched to a gene. CDR3 coding DNA: TGCAGCGCCGACATAGCGGGGGGGCAAGAGACCCAGTACTTC. Its protein is CSADIAGGQETQYF.

J is TRBJ1-1 and V is TRBV7-9; tentatively, D is TRBD1 (5 bases). CDR3 size: 14 residues. The V gene's germline CDR1 is SEHNR and CDR2 FQNEAQ (reference sequence). The V end lost 5 bases, the J end lost 1 base, and 11 bases lay between the germline ends. The CDR3: CASSLTGQNTEAFF. The CDR3 DNA is TGTGCCAGCAGCCTCACCGGACAGAACACTGAAGCTTTCTTT.

The chain has TRBV13 and TRBJ2-7; 8 nucleotides agree with TRBD1. The CDR3 is 15 residues long. The V gene end was trimmed by 1 base and the J gene end by 2 bases; junction bases not matched to a gene: 4. Germline V gene lookup returns CDR1 PRHDT and CDR2 FYEKMQ (reference sequence). Here the CDR3 DNA reads TGTGCCAGCAGCTTAGAACCAGGGGGCACCTACGAGCAGTACTTC. As protein: CASSLEPGGTYEQYF.

The J gene is TRBJ1-5, the V gene TRBV7-8, with D unclear. V was trimmed by 1 base and J by 1 base, leaving 5 bases between them. CDR3 length equals 14 residues. In germline, CDR1 is SGHVS, CDR2 FQNEAQ. This CDR3 reads CASSLDGSNQPQHF. CDR3 DNA: TGTGCCAGCAGCTTAGATGGCAGCAATCAGCCCCAGCATTTT. Full variable domain (remainder filled in from reference TRBV7-8 and TRBJ1-5): GAGVSQSPRYKVAKRGQDVALRCDPISGHVSLFWYQQALGQGPEFLTYFQNEAQLDKSGLPSDRFFAERPEGSVSTLKIQRTQQEDSAVYLCASSLDGSNQPQHFGDGTRLSIL.

This clone appeared a few times. The V call is TRBV5-1, the J call TRBJ2-1; 9 nucleotides align to TRBD2. Germline CDR1 and CDR2: SGHRS and YFSETQ. Trimming took 0 bases from V and 1 from J; bases not matched to a gene: 11. The CDR3 is 19 amino acids. The CDR3 protein is CASSLGRNPTSGSYNEQFF. CDR3 DNA: TGCGCCAGCAGCTTGGGCCGGAATCCGACTAGCGGTTCCTACAATGAGCAGTTCTTC.

The chain combines TRBV4-3 with TRBJ1-2; possible D gene TRBD1, 5 bases. V shed 3 bases and J shed 3 bases, with 14 bases lying between them. CDR1 is LGHNA and CDR2 is YSLEER in the germline V gene. The CDR3 totals 15 residues. The CDR3 sequence is CASSQGPGDDYGYTF. CDR3 DNA sequence: TGCGCCAGCAGCCAGGGACCGGGGGACGACTATGGCTACACCTTC.

This clone came up a few times. V usage is TRBV29-1 and J usage is TRBJ1-1; TRBD1 aligns across 10 bases. Trimming took 3 bases from V and 5 from J; bases not matched to a gene: 15. In germline, CDR1 is SQVTM, CDR2 ANQGSEA. The CDR3 totals 17 residues. The CDR3 nucleotides read TGCAGCGTTGAGGCCTCGGGACAGGGGAAGGTGGGAACTGAAGCTTTCTTT. This codes for CSVEASGQGKVGTEAFF.

V is TRBV30 and J is TRBJ1-6; 8 nucleotides match TRBD1. After removal of 6 bases from V and 5 bases from J, the junction contained 9 bases not matched to a gene. Germline lookup yields CDR1 GTSNPN and CDR2 SVGIG (reference sequence). The CDR3 totals 15 residues. The CDR3 sequence is CACRQGLSNNSPLHF. The CDR3 DNA is TGTGCCTGTCGACAGGGGTTGTCAAATAATTCACCCCTCCACTTT.

The rearrangement joins TRBV27 to TRBJ1-1; D is ambiguous. This CDR3 is built from 15 residues. Germline values: CDR1 MNHEY, CDR2 SMNVEV (reference sequence). The V end lost 3 bases, the J end lost 1 base, and 12 bases lay between the germline ends. The CDR3 protein is CASSLAPQSNTEAFF. The CDR3 DNA sequence: TGTGCCAGCAGTTTGGCCCCACAGTCGAACACTGAAGCTTTCTTT.

The CDR3 DNA follows: TGTGCCAGCAGCCAAAGCGGGACTAACCAAGAGACCCAGTACTTC. It specifies CASSQSGTNQETQYF. The V gene is TRBV4-2, the J gene TRBJ2-5; 7 bases match TRBD2. Germline V gene sequence: CDR1 LGHNA, CDR2 YNFKEQ. This CDR3 has 15 residues. J was trimmed by 0 bases and V by 2 bases; bases with no gene match: 3.

The V and J genes are TRBV7-3 and TRBJ2-5; D possibly corresponds to TRBD1 (5 bases). V was pared by 6 bases and J by 5 bases, with 16 bases between. Per germline, CDR1 SGHTA and CDR2 FQGTGA. The CDR3 runs 14 residues. DNA for the CDR3: TGTGCCAGCAGTTCTGGGGCAGCTACCGAGACCCAGTACTTC. The encoded protein is CASSSGAATETQYF.

This clone was seen a handful of times. Here the CDR3 DNA reads TGTGCCAGCAGCCAGGGACAGGCCAATCAGCCCCAGCATTTT. Translating it yields CASSQGQANQPQHF. This chain links TRBV7-9 with TRBJ1-5; TRBD1 agrees at 8 bases. This CDR3 comprises 14 residues. Germline lookup yields CDR1 SEHNR and CDR2 FQNEAQ (reference sequence). Trimming took 5 bases from V and 3 from J; bases not matched to a gene: 3.

This clone was seen a few times. The rearrangement links TRBV4-3 to TRBJ2-6, with TRBD2 matching over 8 bases. V was clipped by 4 bases and J by 1 base; unmatched bases: 9. CDR1 and CDR2 from the germline V gene are LGHNA and YSLEER. The CDR3 sequence is 18 residues long. The CDR3 loop reads CASSPLAGGMSGANVLTF. The DNA for the CDR3 is TGCGCCAGCAGCCCTCTGGCGGGGGGCATGTCTGGGGCCAACGTCCTGACTTTC.

This clone was observed once. The rearrangement uses TRBV2 and TRBJ2-1; a possible D gene is TRBD1 (6 bases). The CDR3 consists of 16 residues. The V and J ends lost 3 bases and 1 base respectively, with 13 bases between them. Germline assignment: CDR1 SNHLY and CDR2 FYNNEI. The chain's CDR3 is CASSDSAGASYNEQFF. CDR3 in DNA: TGTGCCAGCAGTGATAGCGCAGGGGCGTCCTACAATGAGCAGTTCTTC.

The chain uses TRBV7-9 and TRBJ2-2; D is perhaps TRBD2 (5 bases). The CDR3 extends over 15 amino acids. V gave up 5 bases and J gave up 6 bases, with 16 bases separating them. The germline V gene has CDR1 SEHNR and CDR2 FQNEAQ (reference sequence). The CDR3 sequence: CASSPVRGVAGELFF. The CDR3 DNA reads TGTGCCAGCAGCCCTGTTCGGGGTGTGGCCGGGGAGCTGTTTTTT.

This chain joins TRBV7-2 and TRBJ1-2, with a tentative D call TRBD1 (5 bases). The CDR3 has 17 amino acids. CDR1 is SGHTA and CDR2 is FQGNSA in the germline V gene. The V end was cut by 4 bases, the J end by 7 bases, with 25 bases between. CDR3 region: CASSSDFAGLLKGGYTF. The CDR3, as DNA: TGTGCCAGCAGCTCAGACTTTGCAGGGCTGCTTAAGGGTGGCTACACCTTC.

The J gene is TRBJ2-5, the V gene TRBV5-1, with no clear D. Germline CDR1 and CDR2: SGHRS and YFSETQ. The CDR3 is 14 residues long. Deletions cut 0 bases from V and 0 bases from J, with 6 bases between. The CDR3 sequence: CASSLARNQETQYF. The CDR3 bases are TGCGCCAGCAGCTTGGCCAGAAACCAAGAGACCCAGTACTTC.

The gene calls are TRBV19 and TRBJ1-3; TRBD1 matches 7 bases. Trimming at V came to 7 bases and at J to 0 bases, leaving 9 bases not matched to a gene. The CDR3 extends over 16 amino acids. The germline V gene encodes CDR1 LNHDA and CDR2 SQIVND (reference sequence). CDR3 sequence: CASTDEGATSGNTIYF. In nucleotides, the CDR3 is TGTGCCAGTACCGATGAGGGGGCAACCTCTGGAAACACCATATATTTT.

The gene calls are TRBV5-4 and TRBJ1-6; 12 bases agree with TRBD1. Germline trimming cut 4 bases from V and 8 bases from J; bases unmatched to any gene: 10. CDR3 length: 17 residues. The germline V gene has CDR1 SGHNT and CDR2 YYREEE (reference sequence). The CDR3, as DNA: TGTGCCAGCAGCAGGGGACAGGGGGCGCTGCAGGATTCACCCCTCCACTTT. As protein: CASSRGQGALQDSPLHF.

This clone occurred a few times. V gene TRBV11-3 combines with J gene TRBJ2-1; 10 bases align to TRBD2. The CDR3 totals 16 residues. CDR1 and CDR2 (germline): SGHNT, YENEEA. J gave up 6 bases and V 5 bases, and 10 bases lay outside the gene matches. Here the CDR3 reads CASSIYPSGGANEQFF. The DNA of the CDR3 is TGTGCCAGCAGCATTTATCCGAGCGGGGGGGCCAATGAGCAGTTCTTC.

This clone was counted once. Within the sample, other DNA sequences also encode this same CDR3. This chain connects TRBV7-8 to TRBJ2-7, with TRBD2 matching 15 bases. The length of the CDR3 is 17 residues. V was clipped by 5 bases and J by 6 bases; unmatched bases: 11. Germline V CDR1 and CDR2: SGHVS, FQNEAQ. In nucleotides, the CDR3 is TGTGCCAGCAGCCCCCGCCCAGGACTAGCGGGGGGGTCCGAGCAGTACTTC. Protein sequence: CASSPRPGLAGGSEQYF.